Following are 13 T cell receptor beta chains from one sample sequenced in a study of shared clonotypes between healthy human individuals. Sequencing was performed with immunoSEQ multiplex PCR; in TCRdb, only in-frame clones are kept and a portion is missing. Of over a million clones in the sample, 60% to 80% were seen once. Source material: memory CD4+ T cells sorted from blood. Subset in this sample: CD45RA-negative fraction. All receptors derive from a man aged 18 to 35 in good health.

The CDR3 loop reads CASSPDRVPSYEQYF. In nucleotides, the CDR3 is TGTGCCAGCTCCCCTGACAGGGTCCCCTCCTACGAGCAGTACTTC. The V and J genes are TRBV18 and TRBJ2-7; TRBD1 matches at 7 bases. Germline values: CDR1 KGHSH, CDR2 LQKENI. The J segment lost 0 bases and the V segment lost 6 bases, leaving 8 bases of the junction unmatched. This CDR3 is 15 amino acids long. Supplemented by reference TRBV18 and TRBJ2-7, the full variable domain reads NAGVMQNPRHLVRRRGQEARLRCSPMKGHSHVYWYRQLPEEGLKFMVYLQKENIIDESGMPKERFSAEFPKEGPSILRIQQVVRGDSAAYFCASSPDRVPSYEQYFGPGTRLTVT.

CDR3 bases: TGTGCCAGCCGGGGTTTACAGGCGCCTCAGCCCCAGCATTTT. It translates to CASRGLQAPQPQHF. This chain connects TRBV6-1 to TRBJ1-5, with a tentative D call TRBD1 (5 bases). V lost 8 bases to trimming and J lost 6 bases, with 17 bases between them. Germline loops: CDR1 MNHNS, CDR2 SASEGT. The CDR3 sequence is 14 residues long.

The V gene is TRBV19, the J gene TRBJ2-7; 7 positions agree with TRBD1. The CDR3 sequence is 13 residues long. Germline V CDR1 and CDR2: LNHDA, SQIVND (reference sequence). After removal of 6 bases from V and 3 bases from J, the junction contained 5 bases not matched to a gene. CDR3 in DNA: TGTGCCAGTAGGAGCCGGGACAGCTACGAGCAGTACTTC. It encodes CASRSRDSYEQYF.

The J gene is TRBJ2-3, the V gene TRBV10-3, with D perhaps matching TRBD2 (6 bases). The CDR3 is made up of 17 amino acids. Per germline, CDR1 ENHRY and CDR2 SYGVKD. V lost 5 bases and J lost 4, with 22 bases in between. CDR3 loop: CAISSSTPLASPDTQYF. In nucleotides, the CDR3 is TGTGCCATCAGTTCCTCCACCCCCCTAGCGTCCCCAGATACGCAGTATTTT.

This clone has ten or more counts. The CDR3 spells CASSQGLAGVYEQYF. CDR3 DNA: TGTGCCAGCTCCCAGGGACTAGCGGGGGTCTACGAGCAGTACTTC. The chain combines TRBV18 with TRBJ2-7; TRBD2 matches at 14 bases. Unmatched junction bases numbered 4, after V lost 6 bases and J lost 3 bases. The CDR3 runs 15 residues. Germline V gene sequence: CDR1 KGHSH, CDR2 LQKENI.

The chain's CDR3 is CASSRQGQAYEQYF. The CDR3 DNA reads as TGTGCCAGTAGTAGACAGGGACAGGCGTACGAGCAGTACTTC. This chain joins TRBV19 and TRBJ2-7; 8 nucleotides align to TRBD1. V was pared by 4 bases and J by 4 bases, with 6 bases of the junction left unmatched. The CDR3 contains 14 residues. Germline assignment: CDR1 LNHDA and CDR2 SQIVND (reference sequence).

V and J are TRBV5-1 and TRBJ2-7, with 8 bases fitting TRBD1. The CDR3 is made up of 13 amino acids. Trimming removed 7 bases from V and 5 bases from J; junction bases left unmatched: 8. CDR1 SGHRS and CDR2 YFSETQ come from the germline V gene. The CDR3 DNA follows: TGCGCCAGCCAATCTCAGGGGGCCCACGAGCAGTACTTC. This encodes CASQSQGAHEQYF.

This chain joins TRBV5-4 and TRBJ2-3; 9 positions agree with TRBD2. The germline V gene has CDR1 SGHNT and CDR2 YYREEE (reference sequence). This CDR3 has 18 residues. With 4 bases clipped from V and 4 bases from J, the junction kept 16 bases outside the gene matches. This CDR3 is CASSGWGLAGETADTQYF. CDR3 DNA: TGTGCCAGCAGCGGGTGGGGTTTAGCGGGAGAAACCGCAGATACGCAGTATTTT. Supplemented by reference TRBV5-4 and TRBJ2-3, the full variable domain reads ETGVTQSPTHLIKTRGQQVTLRCSSQSGHNTVSWYQQALGQGPQFIFQYYREEENGRGNFPPRFSGLQFPNYSSELNVNALELDDSALYLCASSGWGLAGETADTQYFGPGTRLTVL.

The J gene is TRBJ2-7, the V gene TRBV7-8; D may match TRBD1 or TRBD2 (5 bases each). CDR1 and CDR2 (germline): SGHVS, FQNEAQ. Trimming cost V 3 bases and J 6 bases, with 12 bases left between them. This CDR3 comprises 13 residues. For the CDR3, the DNA is TGTGCCAGCAGCTTTGAGGTGGGGGTCGAGCAGTACTTC. This codes for CASSFEVGVEQYF.

The J gene is TRBJ2-7, the V gene TRBV5-1, with D uncertain. The CDR3 contains 13 residues. The germline gives CDR1 SGHRS, CDR2 YFSETQ. V lost 4 bases and J lost 2, with 10 bases in between. CDR3 amino acids: CASSHGPTYEQYF. The CDR3 region has the DNA TGCGCCAGCAGCCACGGGCCGACCTACGAGCAGTACTTC.

The sample holds a few counts of this clone. This chain connects TRBV6-5 to TRBJ2-1, with 7 bases aligning to TRBD2. This CDR3 has 12 residues. Trimming cost V 4 bases and J 12 bases; bases outside gene matches: 6. Germline assignment: CDR1 MNHEY and CDR2 SVGAGI. CDR3 in amino acids: CASSFRGDGQFF. Here the CDR3 DNA reads TGTGCCAGCAGTTTCCGGGGGGACGGGCAGTTCTTC.

The chain is built from TRBV6-5 and TRBJ1-4, with D maybe TRBD1 (5 bases). The CDR3 length is 15 residues. Germline V CDR1 and CDR2: MNHEY, SVGAGI. V dropped 4 bases and J dropped 5 bases, with 14 bases sitting between them. The CDR3 coding sequence is TGTGCCAGCAGTTTAACGACAGACCCAAATGAAAAACTGTTTTTT. It yields the protein CASSLTTDPNEKLFF.

At least ten counts were recorded for this clone. Other DNA sequences in the same sample also yield this CDR3. The J gene is TRBJ2-3, the V gene TRBV5-1; the D is unclear. Trimming took 0 bases from V and 0 from J, leaving 5 bases between them. The CDR3 covers 14 residues. Germline V lookup: CDR1 SGHRS, CDR2 YFSETQ. The CDR3 bases are TGCGCCAGCAGCTTGGCCCGAAGCACAGATACGCAGTATTTT. The encoded protein is CASSLARSTDTQYF.